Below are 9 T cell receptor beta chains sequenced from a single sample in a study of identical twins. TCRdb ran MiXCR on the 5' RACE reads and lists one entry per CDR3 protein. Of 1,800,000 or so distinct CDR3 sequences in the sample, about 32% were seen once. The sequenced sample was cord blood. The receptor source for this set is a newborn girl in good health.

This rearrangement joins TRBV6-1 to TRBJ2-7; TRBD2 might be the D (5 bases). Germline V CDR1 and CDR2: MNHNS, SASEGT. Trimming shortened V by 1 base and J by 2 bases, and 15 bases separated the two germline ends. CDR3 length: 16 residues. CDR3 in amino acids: CASSEGPPGFPYEQYF. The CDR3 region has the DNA TGTGCCAGCAGTGAAGGACCTCCGGGATTTCCCTACGAGCAGTACTTC.

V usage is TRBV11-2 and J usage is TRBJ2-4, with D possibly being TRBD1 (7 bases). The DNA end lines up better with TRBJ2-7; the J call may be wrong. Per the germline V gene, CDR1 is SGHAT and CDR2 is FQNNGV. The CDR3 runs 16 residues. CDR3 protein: CASSLDTAGGTYEQYF. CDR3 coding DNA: TGTGCCAGCAGCTTAGATACAGCAGGGGGGACCTACGAGCAGTACTTC.

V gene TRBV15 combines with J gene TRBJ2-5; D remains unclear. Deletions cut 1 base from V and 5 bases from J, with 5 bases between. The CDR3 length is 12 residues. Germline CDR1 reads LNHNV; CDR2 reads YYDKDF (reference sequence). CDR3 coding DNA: TGTGCCACCAGCAGAGGCCACGAGACCCAGTACTTC. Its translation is CATSRGHETQYF.

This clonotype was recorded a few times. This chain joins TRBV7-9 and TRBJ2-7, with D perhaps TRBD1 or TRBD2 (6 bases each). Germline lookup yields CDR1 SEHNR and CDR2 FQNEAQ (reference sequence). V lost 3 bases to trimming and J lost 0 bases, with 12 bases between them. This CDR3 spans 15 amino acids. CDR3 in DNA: TGTGCCAGCAGCTTTGCGGGACAAGCCTCCTACGAGCAGTACTTC. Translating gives CASSFAGQASYEQYF.

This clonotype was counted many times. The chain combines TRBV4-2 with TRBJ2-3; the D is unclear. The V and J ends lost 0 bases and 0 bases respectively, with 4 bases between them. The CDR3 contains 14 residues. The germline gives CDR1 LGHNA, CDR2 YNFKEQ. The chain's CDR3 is CASSQEGSTDTQYF. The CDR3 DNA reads TGTGCCAGCAGCCAAGAGGGCAGCACAGATACGCAGTATTTT.

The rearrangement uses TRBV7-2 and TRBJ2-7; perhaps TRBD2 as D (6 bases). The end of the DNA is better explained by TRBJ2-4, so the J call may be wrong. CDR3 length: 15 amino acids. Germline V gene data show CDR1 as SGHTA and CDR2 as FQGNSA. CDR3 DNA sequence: TGTGCCAGCAGCTTAGGTCCAGGGAGGTGGGACATTCAGTACTTC. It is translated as CASSLGPGRWDIQYF.

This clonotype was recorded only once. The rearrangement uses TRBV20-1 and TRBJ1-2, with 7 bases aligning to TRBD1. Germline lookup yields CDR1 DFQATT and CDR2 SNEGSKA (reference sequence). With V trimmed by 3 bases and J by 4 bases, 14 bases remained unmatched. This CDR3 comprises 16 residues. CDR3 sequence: CSASPPTGFLIYGYTF. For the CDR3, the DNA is TGCAGTGCTAGCCCCCCGACAGGGTTTCTAATCTATGGCTACACCTTC.

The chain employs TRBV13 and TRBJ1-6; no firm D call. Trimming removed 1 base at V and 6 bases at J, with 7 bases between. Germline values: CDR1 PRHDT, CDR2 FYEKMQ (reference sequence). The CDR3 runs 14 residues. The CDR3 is CASSLAGFNSPLHF. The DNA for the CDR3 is TGTGCCAGCAGCTTAGCGGGATTTAATTCACCCCTCCACTTT.

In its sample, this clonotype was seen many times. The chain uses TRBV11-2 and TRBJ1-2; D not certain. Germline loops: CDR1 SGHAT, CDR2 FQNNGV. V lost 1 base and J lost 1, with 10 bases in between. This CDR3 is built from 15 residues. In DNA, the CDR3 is TGTGCCAGCAGCTTAGCCCTCGACGGTAACTATGGCTACACCTTC. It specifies CASSLALDGNYGYTF.